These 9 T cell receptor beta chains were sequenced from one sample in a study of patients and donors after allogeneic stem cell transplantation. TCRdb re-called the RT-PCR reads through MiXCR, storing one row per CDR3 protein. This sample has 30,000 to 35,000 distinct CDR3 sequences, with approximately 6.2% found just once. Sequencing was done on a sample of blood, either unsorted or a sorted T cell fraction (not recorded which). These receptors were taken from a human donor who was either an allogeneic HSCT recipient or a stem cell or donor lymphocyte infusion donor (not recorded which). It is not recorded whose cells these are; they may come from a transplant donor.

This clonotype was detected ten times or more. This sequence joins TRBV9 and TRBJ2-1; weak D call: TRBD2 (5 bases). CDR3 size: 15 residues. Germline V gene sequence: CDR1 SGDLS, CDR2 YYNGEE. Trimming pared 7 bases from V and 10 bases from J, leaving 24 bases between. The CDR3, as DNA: TGTGCCAGCGCGGCGACTTTCTCGGGGTTCAAGGAGCAGTTCTTC. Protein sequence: CASAATFSGFKEQFF.

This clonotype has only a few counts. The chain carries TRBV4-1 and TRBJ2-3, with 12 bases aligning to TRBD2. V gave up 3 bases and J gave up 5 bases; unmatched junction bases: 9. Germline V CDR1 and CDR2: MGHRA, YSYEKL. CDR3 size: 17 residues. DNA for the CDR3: TGCGCCAGCAGCCAGCCTAGCGGGAGGGAGTGGGAAGATACGCAGTATTTT. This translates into CASSQPSGREWEDTQYF.

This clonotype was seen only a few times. The CDR3 nucleotides read TGTGCCAGCAGTCAAGACAGAAATCAGCCCCAGCATTTT. Protein sequence: CASSQDRNQPQHF. This chain links TRBV6-1 with TRBJ1-5; possibly TRBD1 for D (5 bases). This CDR3 contains 13 residues. The germline V gene has CDR1 MNHNS and CDR2 SASEGT. V was trimmed by 5 bases and J by 4 bases, leaving 9 bases between them.

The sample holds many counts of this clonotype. The CDR3 nucleotides read TGTGCCAGCAGTCCTTTAGGGCCCTCCACCGGGGAGCTGTTTTTT. Translation: CASSPLGPSTGELFF. This chain joins TRBV7-6 and TRBJ2-2; D is ambiguous. V was trimmed by 6 bases and J by 4 bases, leaving 15 bases between them. Germline-derived CDR1 and CDR2 are SGHVS and FNYEAQ. The CDR3 spans 15 residues.

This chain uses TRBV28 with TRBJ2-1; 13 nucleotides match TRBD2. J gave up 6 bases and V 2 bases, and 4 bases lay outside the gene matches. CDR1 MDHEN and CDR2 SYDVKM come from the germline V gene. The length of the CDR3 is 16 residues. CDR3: CASSLPGLAGVNEQFF. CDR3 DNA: TGTGCCAGCAGTTTACCCGGACTAGCGGGAGTCAATGAGCAGTTCTTC.

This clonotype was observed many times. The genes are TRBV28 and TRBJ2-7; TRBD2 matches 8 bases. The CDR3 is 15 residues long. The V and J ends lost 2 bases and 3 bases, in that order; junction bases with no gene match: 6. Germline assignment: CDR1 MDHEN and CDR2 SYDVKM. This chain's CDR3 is CASSLHLAGDYEQYF. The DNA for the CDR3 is TGTGCCAGCAGTTTACATCTAGCGGGTGACTACGAGCAGTACTTC.

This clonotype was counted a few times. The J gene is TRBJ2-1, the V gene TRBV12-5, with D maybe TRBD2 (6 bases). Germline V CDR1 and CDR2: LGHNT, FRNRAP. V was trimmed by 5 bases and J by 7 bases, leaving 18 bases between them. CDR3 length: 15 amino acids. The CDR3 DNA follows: TGTGCTAGTGGTCCATGGGGACTGGCCGGGAATGAGCAGTTCTTC. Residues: CASGPWGLAGNEQFF.

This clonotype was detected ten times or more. CDR3 nucleotides: TGTGCCAGCAGCCCAGCGGACTATCCCCCCTACAATGAGCAGTTCTTC. Translated: CASSPADYPPYNEQFF. The V gene is TRBV7-9, the J gene TRBJ2-1; the D gene is possibly TRBD2 (6 bases). There are 16 residues in the CDR3. Germline CDR1 SEHNR, CDR2 FQNEAQ (reference sequence). With 5 bases removed from V and 2 bases from J, the gap between germline ends came to 16 bases.

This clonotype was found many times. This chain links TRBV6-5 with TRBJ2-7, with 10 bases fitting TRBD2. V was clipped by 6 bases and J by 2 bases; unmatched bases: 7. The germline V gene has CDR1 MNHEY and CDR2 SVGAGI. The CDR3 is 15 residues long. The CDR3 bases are TGTGCCAGCAGCTACAGGACTAGCGGAACCTACGAGCAGTACTTC. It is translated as CASSYRTSGTYEQYF.